The next 32 T cell receptor beta chains were all read from a single sample in a study of cytomegalovirus exposure and HLA in healthy donors. PCR amplification relied on 60 Vbeta primers (plus 13 Jbeta primers). Clones were read by immunoSEQ multiplex PCR, and TCRdb kept only the in-frame ones, dropping some. Here the sample spans 85,000 to 130,000 clones, roughly four fifths being singletons. The source material was PBMCs. All receptors come from a male donor in good health and CMV-seropositive.

This clone was seen a single time. The genes are TRBV4-2 and TRBJ2-3; 11 nucleotides line up with TRBD2. The CDR3 has 18 amino acids. Germline lookup yields CDR1 LGHNA and CDR2 YNFKEQ. The ends lost 1 base at V and 0 bases at J; junction bases unmatched: 6. CDR3 sequence reads: CASSQVSGGDRSTDTQYF. CDR3 bases: TGTGCCAGCAGCCAAGTTAGCGGGGGGGACCGAAGCACAGATACGCAGTATTTT.

The gene calls are TRBV13 and TRBJ1-1; tentatively, D is TRBD1 (6 bases). V lost 8 bases and J lost 11, with 21 bases in between. The CDR3 runs 13 residues. Germline values: CDR1 PRHDT, CDR2 FYEKMQ (reference sequence). The DNA of the CDR3 is TGTGCCAGCCAGTCCCGAGACAGGAGGATGGCTTTCTTT. It encodes CASQSRDRRMAFF. The variable domain in full, with the rest retrieved from reference TRBV13 and TRBJ1-1, is AAGVIQSPRHLIKEKRETATLKCYPIPRHDTVYWYQQGPGQDPQFLISFYEKMQSDKGSIPDRFSAQQFSDYHSELNMSSLELGDSALYFCASQSRDRRMAFFGQGTRLTVV.

V usage is TRBV7-2 and J usage is TRBJ2-6; a possible D gene is TRBD2 (7 bases). CDR3 length: 17 residues. V was trimmed by 0 bases and J by 2 bases, leaving 11 bases between them. Germline CDR1 and CDR2: SGHTA and FQGNSA. CDR3 bases: TGTGCCAGCAGCTTAGCGGGAGGGGGGCCTGGGGCCAACGTCCTGACTTTC. Translating gives CASSLAGGGPGANVLTF.

The chain uses TRBV2 and TRBJ2-6, with D possibly being TRBD1 (5 bases). Trimming took 8 bases from V and 0 from J, leaving 14 bases between them. Looked up from germline, CDR1 is SNHLY and CDR2 is FYNNEI. This CDR3 region has 16 residues. The CDR3 region is CASYPGQGSGANVLTF. Here the CDR3 DNA reads TGTGCCAGCTACCCCGGTCAGGGCTCTGGGGCCAACGTCCTGACTTTC.

J is TRBJ2-3 and V is TRBV29-1, with 12 positions matching TRBD2. Germline CDR1 reads SQVTM; CDR2 reads ANQGSEA. With 4 bases clipped from V and 1 base from J, the junction kept 3 bases outside the gene matches. The CDR3 consists of 15 residues. DNA for the CDR3: TGCAGCGTTGGGACTAGCGGGACCGGCACAGATACGCAGTATTTT. Translating it yields CSVGTSGTGTDTQYF.

This chain links TRBV7-2 with TRBJ2-6, with D unresolved. The CDR3 sequence is 15 residues long. CDR1 is SGHTA, CDR2 FQGNSA, per germline. With 0 bases removed from V and 9 bases from J, the gap between germline ends came to 12 bases. Here the CDR3 DNA reads TGTGCCAGCAGCTTAGCGCTGTCACAGATCAACGTCCTGACTTTC. Encoded protein: CASSLALSQINVLTF.

This clone turned up a few times. CDR3 amino acids: CASSPGTGSGNEQFF. CDR3 nucleotide sequence: TGTGCCAGCAGTCCCGGGACAGGGAGTGGCAATGAGCAGTTCTTC. The chain carries TRBV6-5 and TRBJ2-1; 9 bases map to TRBD1. This CDR3 has 15 amino acids. V was pared by 5 bases and J by 6 bases, with 8 bases of the junction left unmatched. CDR1 is MNHEY and CDR2 is SVGAGI in the germline V gene.

The rearrangement uses TRBV28 and TRBJ2-7; a weak D match, TRBD2 (6 bases). Trimming pared 3 bases from V and 2 bases from J, leaving 11 bases between. The CDR3 has 14 residues. Germline assignment: CDR1 MDHEN and CDR2 SYDVKM. The CDR3 is CASSFLRGTYEQYF. The CDR3 DNA sequence: TGTGCCAGCAGTTTCTTGCGGGGTACCTACGAGCAGTACTTC.

This chain joins TRBV29-1 and TRBJ2-1; TRBD1 matches at 7 bases. The CDR3 consists of 14 residues. The V and J ends lost 5 bases and 0 bases, in that order; junction bases with no gene match: 4. Germline loops: CDR1 SQVTM, CDR2 ANQGSEA. This CDR3 reads CSVYGTASYNEQFF. As DNA, the CDR3 is TGCAGCGTTTACGGGACAGCCTCCTACAATGAGCAGTTCTTC.

This clone has only one observation. The V call is TRBV5-1, the J call TRBJ2-5; D is unresolved. Germline loops: CDR1 SGHRS, CDR2 YFSETQ. Trimming took 6 bases from V and 2 from J, leaving 11 bases between them. The CDR3 is made up of 13 amino acids. The CDR3: CASTLRTQETQYF. DNA of the CDR3: TGCGCCAGCACTCTCAGAACACAAGAGACCCAGTACTTC.

This clone is a singleton in its sample. The chain carries TRBV4-1 and TRBJ2-7, with 7 positions matching TRBD2. This CDR3 has 15 amino acids. Germline V gene sequence: CDR1 MGHRA, CDR2 YSYEKL. V shed 3 bases, J shed 4 bases, and the junction held 9 bases outside the gene matches. The CDR3 loop reads CASSQGEGVGYEQYF. The CDR3, as DNA: TGCGCCAGCAGCCAGGGGGAGGGAGTCGGGTACGAGCAGTACTTC.

The gene calls are TRBV6-1 and TRBJ2-3; no firm D call. The CDR3 runs 13 residues. Germline V gene sequence: CDR1 MNHNS, CDR2 SASEGT. The V end lost 4 bases, the J end lost 2 bases, and 7 bases lay between the germline ends. CDR3: CASSGAHTDTQYF. In nucleotides, the CDR3 is TGTGCCAGCAGTGGTGCGCACACAGATACGCAGTATTTT.

This chain links TRBV6-5 with TRBJ2-3; TRBD2 aligns across 11 bases. The CDR3 spans 15 residues. J was trimmed by 5 bases and V by 6 bases; bases with no gene match: 7. CDR1 and CDR2 from the germline V gene are MNHEY and SVGAGI. The CDR3 loop reads CASRVAGGQGDTQYF. CDR3 in DNA: TGTGCCAGCAGGGTAGCGGGGGGGCAGGGAGATACGCAGTATTTT.

V and J are TRBV7-3 and TRBJ2-3, with 8 positions matching TRBD2. The germline gives CDR1 SGHTA, CDR2 FQGTGA. The CDR3 consists of 17 residues. Trimming took 0 bases from V and 0 from J; bases not matched to a gene: 5. For the CDR3, the DNA is TGTGCCAGCAGCTTAACGGGTGGCGGGGGGAGCACAGATACGCAGTATTTT. It translates to CASSLTGGGGSTDTQYF.

This clone was detected only a few times. The genes are TRBV4-1 and TRBJ1-1; maybe TRBD1 (5 bases). The germline gives CDR1 MGHRA, CDR2 YSYEKL. The CDR3 totals 15 residues. Deletions cut 0 bases from V and 5 bases from J, with 13 bases between. The CDR3 nucleotides are TGCGCCAGCAGCCAAGACTCGGCAGGGTGGACTGAAGCTTTCTTT. Protein sequence: CASSQDSAGWTEAFF.

This chain joins TRBV18 and TRBJ1-1; the match to TRBD1 covers 8 bases. CDR1 and CDR2 (germline): KGHSH, LQKENI. The CDR3 length is 14 residues. V lost 6 bases to trimming and J lost 1 base; unmatched junction nucleotides: 4. CDR3 region: CASSWDRTNTEAFF. DNA for the CDR3: TGTGCCAGCTCCTGGGACAGGACGAACACTGAAGCTTTCTTT.

This clone has just a few counts. V gene TRBV4-3 combines with J gene TRBJ1-1; 7 nucleotides line up with TRBD1. The CDR3 sequence is 16 residues long. Germline CDR1 is LGHNA and CDR2 is YSLEER. Trimming at V came to 4 bases and at J to 0 bases, leaving 8 bases not matched to a gene. For the CDR3, the DNA is TGCGCCAGCAGCCGGCTAGGGACAGCCCTGAACACTGAAGCTTTCTTT. Amino acid sequence: CASSRLGTALNTEAFF.

This chain links TRBV4-1 with TRBJ2-1; 7 bases line up with TRBD2. J gave up 10 bases and V 1 base, and 16 bases lay outside the gene matches. Germline CDR1 and CDR2: MGHRA and YSYEKL. The CDR3 runs 17 residues. CDR3 amino acids: CASSQGLRGGGGSEQFF. CDR3 nucleotides: TGCGCCAGCAGCCAAGGTCTGCGTGGGGGGGGAGGGAGCGAGCAGTTCTTC.

This clone is a singleton in its sample. The same CDR3 can be traced to other DNA sequences in this sample. The rearrangement links TRBV28 to TRBJ1-1; D gene unclear. Germline-derived CDR1 and CDR2 are MDHEN and SYDVKM. V was trimmed by 1 base and J by 5 bases, leaving 8 bases between them. The CDR3 is made up of 13 amino acids. CDR3 nucleotide sequence: TGTGCCAGCAGTTTATCCGGGAGAACTGAAGCTTTCTTT. As protein: CASSLSGRTEAFF.

This chain links TRBV18 with TRBJ1-1; D not resolved. The ends were cut back, 3 bases at V and 4 bases at J, with 15 bases in the middle. CDR1 KGHSH and CDR2 LQKENI come from the germline V gene. The CDR3 loop spans 15 amino acids. CDR3 sequence (DNA): TGTGCCAGCTCACCCACTCTGGAGAAGAGCACTGAAGCTTTCTTT. As protein: CASSPTLEKSTEAFF.

The chain couples TRBV4-3 to TRBJ1-3; D is possibly TRBD1 (6 bases). CDR1 and CDR2 (germline): LGHNA, YSLEER. The CDR3 loop spans 16 amino acids. Trimming cost V 0 bases and J 0 bases, with 9 bases left between them. The CDR3 DNA sequence: TGCGCCAGCAGCCAAGATCAGGGGTACTCTGGAAACACCATATATTTT. Amino acids: CASSQDQGYSGNTIYF.

This clone appeared once. Other DNA sequences within the sample encode an identical CDR3. The rearrangement joins TRBV7-9 to TRBJ1-1, with 8 bases that match TRBD1. From germline, CDR1 is SEHNR and CDR2 FQNEAQ (reference sequence). Trimming removed 2 bases from V and 6 bases from J; junction bases left unmatched: 2. This CDR3 contains 13 residues. The CDR3 bases are TGTGCCAGCAGCTTACAGGGGGCCGCTGAAGCTTTCTTT. Its protein product is CASSLQGAAEAFF.

The chain employs TRBV6-5 and TRBJ1-6, with D unresolved. The V and J ends lost 8 bases and 14 bases respectively, with 16 bases between them. From germline, CDR1 is MNHEY and CDR2 SVGAGI. This CDR3 comprises 12 residues. CDR3 amino acids: CASSPGKRALHF. In nucleotides, the CDR3 is TGTGCCAGCTCACCTGGCAAGAGGGCCCTCCACTTT.

This clone was counted between two and nine times. The chain links TRBV11-2 to TRBJ1-1; 9 bases agree with TRBD1. Germline values: CDR1 SGHAT, CDR2 FQNNGV. The CDR3 covers 13 residues. With V trimmed by 7 bases and J by 6 bases, 6 bases remained unmatched. The CDR3 DNA reads TGTGCCAGCACCCCGGACAGGGGCGCTGAAGCTTTCTTT. Encoded protein: CASTPDRGAEAFF.

V gene TRBV6-6 combines with J gene TRBJ2-1; the match to TRBD2 covers 11 bases. Trimming removed 5 bases from V and 4 bases from J; junction bases left unmatched: 4. CDR1 and CDR2 (germline): MNHNY, SVGAGI (reference sequence). The CDR3 has 15 amino acids. The CDR3 coding sequence is TGTGCCAGCAGTCTAGCGGGGGGCCAATACAATGAGCAGTTCTTC. Residues: CASSLAGGQYNEQFF.

The rearrangement uses TRBV7-9 and TRBJ2-1, with D possibly TRBD2 on 6 matching bases. With 1 base removed from V and 7 bases from J, the gap between germline ends came to 14 bases. This CDR3 comprises 15 residues. Germline CDR1 is SEHNR and CDR2 is FQNEAQ (reference sequence). This CDR3 reads CASSLGTQGGNEQFF. The CDR3, as DNA: TGTGCCAGCAGCTTAGGAACCCAGGGAGGTAATGAGCAGTTCTTC.

J is TRBJ2-7 and V is TRBV6-1; TRBD2 matches at 9 bases. J lost 2 bases, V lost 1 base, and 3 bases had no gene match. Germline V CDR1 and CDR2: MNHNS, SASEGT. This CDR3 comprises 15 residues. The CDR3 DNA reads as TGTGCCAGCAGTGAAGAAGGCGGGGGGGCCTACGAGCAGTACTTC. It is translated as CASSEEGGGAYEQYF.

The CDR3 sequence: CASSLTRNHPGELFF. The CDR3 DNA reads as TGTGCCAGCAGCTTAACGCGGAACCACCCCGGGGAGCTGTTTTTT. The rearrangement uses TRBV7-9 and TRBJ2-2; no clear D gene. Looked up from germline, CDR1 is SEHNR and CDR2 is FQNEAQ (reference sequence). V was clipped by 2 bases and J by 6 bases, with 13 bases between them. This CDR3 is 15 amino acids long.

The table lists this clone with a few counts. The CDR3 bases are TGTGCCAGTAGTACGAGAGACAGGGGTTATAGCAATCAGCCCCAGCATTTT. Protein sequence: CASSTRDRGYSNQPQHF. V is TRBV19 and J is TRBJ1-5, with 8 positions matching TRBD1. The germline V gene has CDR1 LNHDA and CDR2 SQIVND (reference sequence). The CDR3 has 17 amino acids. After removal of 4 bases from V and 0 bases from J, the junction contained 8 bases not matched to a gene.

This clone was counted once. J is TRBJ1-5 and V is TRBV18; D unresolved. In germline, CDR1 is KGHSH, CDR2 LQKENI. V lost 6 bases and J lost 3, with 9 bases in between. The CDR3 spans 13 residues. CDR3 bases: TGTGCCAGCTCCGATACTTACAATCAGCCCCAGCATTTT. Amino acids: CASSDTYNQPQHF.

The rearrangement links TRBV27 to TRBJ2-3; a weak D match, TRBD2 (6 bases). CDR3 length: 15 amino acids. The germline V gene has CDR1 MNHEY and CDR2 SMNVEV (reference sequence). Deletions cut 2 bases from V and 6 bases from J, with 15 bases between. CDR3 residues: CASSLNRLVTDTQYF. The CDR3, as DNA: TGTGCCAGCAGTTTAAATCGACTAGTTACGGATACGCAGTATTTT.

CDR3 sequence: CASSHDATEGYEKLFF. CDR3 nucleotides: TGTGCCAGCAGCCACGACGCCACCGAGGGCTACGAAAAACTGTTTTTT. This rearrangement joins TRBV2 to TRBJ1-4; D not certain. The CDR3 is made up of 16 amino acids. Trimming left V 6 bases short and J 8 bases short, with 22 bases between. CDR1 is SNHLY and CDR2 is FYNNEI in the germline V gene.